This passage covers 6 T cell receptor beta chains from one sample sequenced in a study of Ad26.COV2.S vaccination and SARS-CoV-2 variants. The repertoire was sequenced with immunoSEQ multiplex PCR; TCRdb's copy has only in-frame clones and lacks some. Of about 410,000 clones listed, approximately 90% are singletons. Documented treatment: roughly 18 received Ad26.COV2.S at low or high dose, single or two shots; several received placebo; per-sample allocation not given. Collection of the samples took place on day 63 after the first injection of vaccine or placebo. Sequencing was performed on peripheral blood, taken in a trial of Ad26.COV2.S vaccine versus placebo. These receptors were collected from a person between 18 and 60 years old who received the Ad26.COV2.S COVID-19 vaccine or a placebo.

J is TRBJ2-3 and V is TRBV6-4, with a possible D match to TRBD2 (6 bases). Per germline, CDR1 MRHNA and CDR2 SNTAGT. This CDR3 has 14 amino acids. The V gene lost 8 bases and the J gene lost 4 bases, with 16 bases spanning the gap. Here the CDR3 DNA reads TGTGCCAGCTCCTTGGGGGGTATGGCAGATACGCAGTATTTT. This gives the protein CASSLGGMADTQYF.

This clone was detected once. The chain links TRBV5-1 to TRBJ1-4; D is possibly TRBD1 (6 bases). This CDR3 region has 16 residues. Germline loops: CDR1 SGHRS, CDR2 YFSETQ. V was clipped by 4 bases and J by 0 bases, with 13 bases between them. The CDR3 region has the DNA TGCGCCAGCAGCCAAGACAGGATCTCAACTAATGAAAAACTGTTTTTT. Protein sequence: CASSQDRISTNEKLFF.

This clone has a single count. The chain recombines TRBV28 with TRBJ1-1; 8 nucleotides match TRBD1. V was pared by 5 bases and J by 5 bases, with 10 bases of the junction left unmatched. This CDR3 contains 15 residues. The germline CDR1 and CDR2 sequences are MDHEN and SYDVKM. CDR3 region: CASSTQGAGGTEAFF. CDR3 nucleotide sequence: TGTGCCAGCAGTACTCAGGGGGCAGGGGGGACTGAAGCTTTCTTT.

The gene calls are TRBV7-2 and TRBJ2-2; D ambiguous. Trimming pared 5 bases from V and 7 bases from J, leaving 14 bases between. Germline-derived CDR1 and CDR2 are SGHTA and FQGNSA. This CDR3 is 14 amino acids long. This chain's CDR3 is CASSPRVDVGELFF. The DNA for the CDR3 is TGTGCCAGCAGCCCCCGGGTGGATGTCGGGGAGCTGTTTTTT.

The CDR3 DNA follows: TGTGCCAGCAGCTTGCGGTCGGGGGGCTACGAGCAGTACTTC. It encodes CASSLRSGGYEQYF. The V gene is TRBV13, the J gene TRBJ2-7; 7 nucleotides match TRBD2. The CDR3 has 14 amino acids. Trimming cost V 3 bases and J 3 bases; bases outside gene matches: 5. Looked up from germline, CDR1 is PRHDT and CDR2 is FYEKMQ (reference sequence).

This clone has just a few counts. This chain connects TRBV5-6 to TRBJ1-2, with D tentatively TRBD1 (6 bases). V was cut by 3 bases and J by 8 bases, with 17 bases left in between. This CDR3 has 14 amino acids. CDR1 SGHDT and CDR2 YYEEEE come from the germline V gene. CDR3: CASSSQGKAGGYTF. DNA of the CDR3: TGTGCCAGCAGCTCGCAGGGGAAGGCGGGGGGCTACACCTTC.